This T cell receptor beta chain was captured by sequencing in a study of siplizumab effects on memory and regulatory T cells. Assays were performed on 95,000 to 100,000 TCR templates per sample. Only in-frame clones appear in the TCRdb table, and some are missing; sequencing was by immunoSEQ multiplex PCR. The data contain more than 50,000 clones, just over 90% of them seen just once; the ten biggest clones take up approximately 38%. V dropped 4 bases and J dropped 1 base, with 4 bases sitting between them. The germline gives CDR1 MNHNS, CDR2 SASEGT. The CDR3 runs to 12 residues. As for this clone: Its specificity is unknown.

Regarding the study as a whole: The mapping of alloreactive clones to unstimulated subsets covered only a minor fraction of them.

The TCR originated in a human donor in good health. Input material: CD8+ T cells sorted from blood. The chain combines TRBV6-1 with TRBJ1-2; no clear D gene. In DNA form, the CDR3 reads TGTGCCAGCAGTGGTAATAACTATGGCTACACCTTC. Its translation: CASSGNNYGYTF.